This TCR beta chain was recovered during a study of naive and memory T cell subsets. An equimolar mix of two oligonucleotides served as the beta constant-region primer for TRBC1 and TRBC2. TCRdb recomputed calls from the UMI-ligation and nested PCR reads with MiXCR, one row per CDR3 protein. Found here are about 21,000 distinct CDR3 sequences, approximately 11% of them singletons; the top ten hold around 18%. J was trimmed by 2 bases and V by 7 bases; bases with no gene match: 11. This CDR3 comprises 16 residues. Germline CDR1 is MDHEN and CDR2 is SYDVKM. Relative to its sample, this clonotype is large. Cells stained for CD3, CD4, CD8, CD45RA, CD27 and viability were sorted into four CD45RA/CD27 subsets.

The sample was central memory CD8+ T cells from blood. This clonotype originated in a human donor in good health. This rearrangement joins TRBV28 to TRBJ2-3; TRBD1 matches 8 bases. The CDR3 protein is CASTTGADRATDTQYF. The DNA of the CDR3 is TGTGCCAGCACCACAGGAGCGGACAGGGCCACAGATACGCAGTATTTT.